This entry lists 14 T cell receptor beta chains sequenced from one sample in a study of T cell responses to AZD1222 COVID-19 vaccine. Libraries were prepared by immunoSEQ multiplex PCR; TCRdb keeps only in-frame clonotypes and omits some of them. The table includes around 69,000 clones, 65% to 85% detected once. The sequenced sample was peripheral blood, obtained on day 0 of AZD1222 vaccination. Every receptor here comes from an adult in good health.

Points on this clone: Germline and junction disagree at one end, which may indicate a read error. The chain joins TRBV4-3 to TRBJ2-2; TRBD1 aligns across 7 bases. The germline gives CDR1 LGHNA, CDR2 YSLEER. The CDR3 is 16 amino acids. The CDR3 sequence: CARSHDRVSNTGELFF. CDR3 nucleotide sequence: TGCGCCCGCAGCCACGACAGGGTTTCGAACACCGGGGAGCTGTTTTTT.

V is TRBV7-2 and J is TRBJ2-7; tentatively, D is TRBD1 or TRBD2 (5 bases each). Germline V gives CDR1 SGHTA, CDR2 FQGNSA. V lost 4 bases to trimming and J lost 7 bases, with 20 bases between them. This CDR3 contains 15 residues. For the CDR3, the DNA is TGTGCCAGCAGCTCACGGCCGGGACCTCCGCAAGAGCAGTACTTC. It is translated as CASSSRPGPPQEQYF.

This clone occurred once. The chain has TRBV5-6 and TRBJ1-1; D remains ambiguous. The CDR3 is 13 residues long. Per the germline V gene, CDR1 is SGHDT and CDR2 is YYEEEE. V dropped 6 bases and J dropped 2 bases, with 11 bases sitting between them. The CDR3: CASIRRANTEAFF. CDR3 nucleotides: TGTGCCAGCATCCGGAGGGCTAACACTGAAGCTTTCTTT.

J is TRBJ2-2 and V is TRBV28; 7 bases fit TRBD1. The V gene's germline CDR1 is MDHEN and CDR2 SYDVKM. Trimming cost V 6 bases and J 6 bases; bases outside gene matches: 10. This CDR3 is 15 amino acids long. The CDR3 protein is CASRRGLSRAGELFF. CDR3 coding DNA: TGTGCCAGCAGGAGGGGGCTATCCCGGGCCGGGGAGCTGTTTTTT.

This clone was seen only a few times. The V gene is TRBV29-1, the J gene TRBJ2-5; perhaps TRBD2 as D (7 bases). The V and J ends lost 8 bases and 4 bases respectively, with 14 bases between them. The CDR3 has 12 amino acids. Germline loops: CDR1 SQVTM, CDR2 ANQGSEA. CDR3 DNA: TGCAGCTTTGGGGGGGCCGGAGAGACCCAGTACTTC. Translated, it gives CSFGGAGETQYF.

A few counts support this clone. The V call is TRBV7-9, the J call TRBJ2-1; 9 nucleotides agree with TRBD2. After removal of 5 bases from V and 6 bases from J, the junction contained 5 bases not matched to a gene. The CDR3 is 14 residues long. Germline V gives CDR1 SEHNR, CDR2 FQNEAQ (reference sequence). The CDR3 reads CASSRVTSGNEQFF. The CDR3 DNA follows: TGTGCCAGCAGCCGGGTGACTAGCGGCAATGAGCAGTTCTTC.

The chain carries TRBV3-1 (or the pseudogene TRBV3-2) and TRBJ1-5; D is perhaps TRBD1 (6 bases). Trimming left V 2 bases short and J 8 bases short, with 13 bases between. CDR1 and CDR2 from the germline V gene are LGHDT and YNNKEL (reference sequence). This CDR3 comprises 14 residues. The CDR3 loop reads CASSQTGRWEPQHF. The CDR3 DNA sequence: TGTGCCAGCAGCCAAACAGGGAGGTGGGAGCCCCAGCATTTT.

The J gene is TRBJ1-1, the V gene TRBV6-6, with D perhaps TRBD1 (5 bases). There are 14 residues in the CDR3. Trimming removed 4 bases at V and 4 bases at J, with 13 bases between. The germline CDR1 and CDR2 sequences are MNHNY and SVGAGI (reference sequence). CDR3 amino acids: CASSFQIGGTEAFF. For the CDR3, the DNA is TGTGCCAGCAGTTTTCAGATTGGGGGCACTGAAGCTTTCTTT.

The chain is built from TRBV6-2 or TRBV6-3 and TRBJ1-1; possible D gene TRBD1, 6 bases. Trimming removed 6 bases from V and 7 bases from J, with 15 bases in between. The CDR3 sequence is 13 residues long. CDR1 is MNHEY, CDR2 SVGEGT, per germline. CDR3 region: CASSRTRGSEAFF. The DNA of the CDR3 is TGTGCCAGCAGCCGGACCAGGGGAAGTGAAGCTTTCTTT.

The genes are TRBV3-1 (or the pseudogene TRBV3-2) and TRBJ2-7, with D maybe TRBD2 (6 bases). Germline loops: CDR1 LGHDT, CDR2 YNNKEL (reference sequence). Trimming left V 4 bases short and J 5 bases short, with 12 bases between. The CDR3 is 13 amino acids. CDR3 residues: CASSPTGVHEQYF. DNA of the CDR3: TGTGCCAGCAGCCCGACGGGGGTTCACGAGCAGTACTTC.

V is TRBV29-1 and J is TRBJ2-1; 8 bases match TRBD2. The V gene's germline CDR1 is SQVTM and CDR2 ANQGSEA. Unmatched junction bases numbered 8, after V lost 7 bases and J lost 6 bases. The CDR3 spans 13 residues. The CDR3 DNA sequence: TGCAGCGCGTCCTCGGGGGGGGGCAATGAGCAGTTCTTC. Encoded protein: CSASSGGGNEQFF.

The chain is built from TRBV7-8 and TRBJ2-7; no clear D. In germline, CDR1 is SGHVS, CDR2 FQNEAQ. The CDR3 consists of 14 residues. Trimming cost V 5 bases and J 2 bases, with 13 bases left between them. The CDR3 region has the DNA TGTGCCAGCAGCCCCAGAAGCCGGGCCTACGAGCAGTACTTC. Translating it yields CASSPRSRAYEQYF.

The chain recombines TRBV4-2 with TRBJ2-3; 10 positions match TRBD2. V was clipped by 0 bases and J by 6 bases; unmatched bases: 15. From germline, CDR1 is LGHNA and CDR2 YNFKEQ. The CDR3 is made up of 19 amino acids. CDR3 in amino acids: CASSQETIASGGGVDTQYF. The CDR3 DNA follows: TGTGCCAGCAGCCAAGAAACGATAGCTAGCGGGGGAGGGGTGGATACGCAGTATTTT.

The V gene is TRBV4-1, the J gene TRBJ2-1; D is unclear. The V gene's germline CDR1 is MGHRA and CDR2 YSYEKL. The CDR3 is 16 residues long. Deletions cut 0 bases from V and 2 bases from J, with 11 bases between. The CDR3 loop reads CASSQDGEQTYNEQFF. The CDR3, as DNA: TGCGCCAGCAGCCAAGATGGGGAACAAACCTACAATGAGCAGTTCTTC.